The T cell receptor beta chain described here comes from a study of cytomegalovirus exposure and HLA in healthy donors. As for the study in general: Earlier work reported approximately 110 million unique TCR beta sequences from some 180 million T cells.

Primers: 60 Vbeta forward and 13 Jbeta reverse. Data came from immunoSEQ multiplex PCR; TCRdb stores just in-frame clones and leaves some out. The sample shows about 94,000 clones, approximately 75% of them seen only once. The donors gave bone marrow, and they were healthy. Germline assignment: CDR1 SGHTA and CDR2 FQGNSA. The V gene lost 1 base and the J gene lost 2 bases, with 18 bases spanning the gap. CDR3 length: 17 residues. Study-level findings and limits: TCR beta V- and J-gene trimming was later associated with a missense DCLRE1C variant. In a later analysis, HLA-associated beta chains showed higher expansion and lower generation probabilities than comparable chains.

Concerning this clone itself: Antigen unknown.

The sequence came from a woman in her thirties or forties in good health and CMV-seronegative. Specimen: PBMCs. The chain couples TRBV7-2 to TRBJ2-7; D is perhaps TRBD1 (6 bases). The CDR3 here is CASSLETWGLEAYEQYF. CDR3 in DNA: TGTGCCAGCAGCTTAGAGACATGGGGGCTGGAAGCCTACGAGCAGTACTTC.